The sequence of this TCR beta chain was determined in a study of CD8 T cells in ankylosing spondylitis. This clonotype has ten or more counts. As yet, its antigen is unknown. The CDR3 runs to 14 residues. TCRdb fed the 5' RACE reads into MiXCR, producing one record per CDR3 protein. Seen here are 220,000 or so distinct CDR3 sequences, 10% observed once, and the top ten hold about a fifth. Regarding the study as a whole: Disease-linked clones, CD8+, were relatively rare in peripheral blood.

The clonotype was recovered from a male donor with ankylosing spondylitis or in good health (not recorded which). This chain connects TRBV21-1 to TRBJ2-3; TRBD2, the D gene given by the table, was not confirmed from the DNA. TRBV21-1 is tagged as a pseudogene. Sequencing was carried out using blood, either unsorted or a sorted T cell fraction (not recorded which). The CDR3 nucleotides are TGTGCCAGCGTGCCGGAGGGAAGCACAGATACGCAGTATTTT. It specifies CASVPEGSTDTQYF.